A selection of T cell receptor beta chains follows, all from one sample in a study of CD8+CD57+ T cells in acquired aplastic anemia. TCRdb reanalysed the reads using MiXCR and keeps one entry per CDR3 protein. The table records 200,000 or so distinct CDR3 sequences, more than 45% of them present only once. Sequenced: sorted CD4+, CD8+, or CD8+CD57+ T cells (not recorded which) from PBMCs. All receptors derive from a human donor with aplastic anemia. The CDR3 runs from the conserved cysteine through the conserved F or W. D genes are given only for firm matches. Only part of the rows carry a size: once, few, many, or a class if the clone is expanded.

d_call: .
clone_size: few
j_call: TRBJ2-3
v_call: TRBV20-1
cdr3_aa: CSAGIPGTQYF
cdr3_nt: TGCAGTGCTGGGATTCCGGGTACGCAGTATTTT

d_call: .
clone_size: once
j_call: TRBJ1-5
v_call: TRBV15
cdr3_aa: CATRTERNHPQHF
cdr3_nt: TGTGCCACCCGAACGGAACGCAATCATCCCCAGCATTTT

d_call: .
clone_size: many
j_call: TRBJ1-2
v_call: TRBV20-1
cdr3_aa: CSARELGRIINYGYTF
cdr3_nt: TGCAGTGCTAGAGAATTAGGCAGGATCATTAACTATGGCTACACCTTC

d_call: .
clone_size: many
j_call: TRBJ1-1
v_call: TRBV10-3
cdr3_aa: CASSTRSRSPNTEAFF
cdr3_nt: TGTGCCAGCAGTACCCGCTCAAGGTCACCGAACACTGAAGCTTTCTTT

d_call: .
clone_size: many
j_call: TRBJ1-1
v_call: TRBV12-3/TRBV12-4
cdr3_aa: CASSFTGVNTEAFF
cdr3_nt: TGTGCCAGCAGTTTCACCGGAGTGAACACTGAAGCTTTCTTT

d_call: TRBD2
clone_size: many
j_call: TRBJ2-1
v_call: TRBV7-7
cdr3_aa: CASSLLAGDFGEQFF
cdr3_nt: TGTGCTAGCAGCTTACTAGCGGGAGACTTCGGTGAGCAGTTCTTC

d_call: .
clone_size: many
j_call: TRBJ2-1
v_call: TRBV9
cdr3_aa: CASSVASGTYNEQFF
cdr3_nt: TGTGCCAGCAGCGTAGCAAGCGGGACATACAATGAGCAGTTCTTC

d_call: TRBD1
clone_size: many
j_call: TRBJ2-5
v_call: TRBV2
cdr3_aa: CASSYNRGQETQYF
cdr3_nt: TGTGCCAGCAGTTACAACAGGGGCCAAGAGACCCAGTACTTC

d_call: .
clone_size: many
j_call: TRBJ2-5
v_call: TRBV25-1
cdr3_aa: CASRATGRLSETQYF
cdr3_nt: TGTGCCAGCAGGGCTACCGGGAGATTGAGTGAGACCCAGTACTTC

d_call: .
clone_size: many
j_call: TRBJ2-5
v_call: TRBV15
cdr3_aa: CATSREPEGETQYF
cdr3_nt: TGTGCCACCAGCAGAGAACCCGAAGGAGAGACCCAGTACTTC

d_call: .
clone_size: many
j_call: TRBJ1-6
v_call: TRBV12-3/TRBV12-4
cdr3_aa: CASSTGRSPLHF
cdr3_nt: TGTGCCAGCAGCACAGGGAGATCACCCCTCCACTTT

d_call: .
clone_size: .
j_call: TRBJ1-2
v_call: TRBV12-3/TRBV12-4
cdr3_aa: CASSLTLSGNYGYTF
cdr3_nt: TGTGCCAGCAGTTTAACCCTTAGTGGGAACTATGGCTACACCTTC

d_call: .
clone_size: many
j_call: TRBJ1-2
v_call: TRBV7-2
cdr3_aa: CASSLEGFTRGYTF
cdr3_nt: TGTGCCAGCAGCTTAGAGGGGTTCACTCGAGGCTACACCTTC

d_call: TRBD2
clone_size: many
j_call: TRBJ2-5
v_call: TRBV15
cdr3_aa: CATSKGRGSGETQYF
cdr3_nt: TGTGCCACCAGCAAAGGGCGCGGGAGTGGAGAGACCCAGTACTTC

d_call: .
clone_size: .
j_call: TRBJ2-3
v_call: TRBV10-2
cdr3_aa: CASRGQGYTDTQYF
cdr3_nt: TGCGCCAGCCGGGGGCAGGGGTACACAGATACGCAGTATTTT

d_call: .
clone_size: many
j_call: TRBJ2-7
v_call: TRBV10-3
cdr3_aa: CAVCRDHNYEQYF
cdr3_nt: TGTGCCGTCTGCCGGGACCACAACTACGAGCAGTACTTC

d_call: .
clone_size: .
j_call: TRBJ1-1
v_call: TRBV12-3/TRBV12-4
cdr3_aa: CASSLGGRAEAFF
cdr3_nt: TGTGCCAGCAGTTTGGGGGGGCGGGCTGAAGCTTTCTTT

d_call: .
clone_size: .
j_call: TRBJ1-2
v_call: TRBV30
cdr3_aa: CAWSAGADYYGYTF
cdr3_nt: TGTGCCTGGAGTGCAGGGGCGGATTACTATGGCTACACCTTC

d_call: TRBD1
clone_size: many
j_call: TRBJ2-3
v_call: TRBV29-1
cdr3_aa: CSAKDRASTDTQYF
cdr3_nt: TGCAGCGCCAAGGACAGGGCTAGCACAGATACGCAGTATTTT

d_call: TRBD1
clone_size: .
j_call: TRBJ2-7
v_call: TRBV5-6
cdr3_aa: CASSSDRDPYEQYF
cdr3_nt: TGTGCCAGCAGCTCGGACAGGGACCCCTACGAGCAGTACTTC

d_call: .
clone_size: .
j_call: TRBJ2-1
v_call: TRBV11-2
cdr3_aa: CASSHRWLAGNEQFF
cdr3_nt: TGTGCCAGCAGCCACCGCTGGCTAGCTGGAAATGAGCAGTTCTTC

d_call: TRBD1
clone_size: .
j_call: TRBJ1-2
v_call: TRBV4-2
cdr3_aa: CASSTTTGGEKGYTF
cdr3_nt: TGTGCCAGCAGCACCACCACAGGGGGCGAGAAAGGCTACACCTTC

d_call: TRBD1
clone_size: .
j_call: TRBJ1-1
v_call: TRBV4-1
cdr3_aa: CASSQVTGLVSEAFF
cdr3_nt: TGCGCCAGCAGCCAAGTGACAGGGCTGGTGTCGGAAGCTTTCTTT

d_call: .
clone_size: few
j_call: TRBJ2-7
v_call: TRBV15
cdr3_aa: CATSRRGRLGEQYF
cdr3_nt: TGTGCCACCAGCAGGAGGGGCCGCCTTGGCGAGCAGTACTTC

d_call: .
clone_size: many
j_call: TRBJ2-1
v_call: TRBV5-1
cdr3_aa: CASSRDTYNEQFF
cdr3_nt: TGCGCCAGCAGCCGGGACACGTACAATGAGCAGTTCTTC

d_call: .
clone_size: .
j_call: TRBJ2-7
v_call: TRBV10-1
cdr3_aa: CASSASSPPSPDYEQYF
cdr3_nt: TGCGCCAGCAGTGCCAGCAGCCCGCCATCCCCCGACTACGAGCAGTACTTC

d_call: TRBD2
clone_size: .
j_call: TRBJ2-3
v_call: TRBV10-3
cdr3_aa: CASSPEGGRTDTQYF
cdr3_nt: TGTGCCAGCAGTCCCGAGGGAGGGCGCACAGATACGCAGTATTTT

d_call: .
clone_size: .
j_call: TRBJ1-2
v_call: TRBV15
cdr3_aa: CATSRERLSGGYTF
cdr3_nt: TGTGCCACCAGCAGAGAGCGGCTATCGGGGGGCTACACCTTC

d_call: TRBD1
clone_size: many
j_call: TRBJ1-5
v_call: TRBV19
cdr3_aa: CASSNRDSANSNQPQHF
cdr3_nt: TGTGCCAGTAGTAACCGGGACAGTGCTAATAGCAATCAGCCCCAGCATTTT

d_call: TRBD2
clone_size: few
j_call: TRBJ2-2
v_call: TRBV5-5
cdr3_aa: CASSLVGGSDTGELFF
cdr3_nt: TGTGCCAGCAGCTTGGTGGGCGGGAGTGACACCGGGGAGCTGTTTTTT

d_call: TRBD1
clone_size: .
j_call: TRBJ2-7
v_call: TRBV5-1
cdr3_aa: CASSSVMGTGYEQYF
cdr3_nt: TGCGCCAGCAGCTCAGTGATGGGGACAGGGTACGAGCAGTACTTC

d_call: TRBD1
clone_size: many
j_call: TRBJ2-7
v_call: TRBV7-9
cdr3_aa: CASSLGQGITEQYF
cdr3_nt: TGTGCCAGCAGCCTCGGACAGGGTATCACCGAGCAGTACTTC

d_call: .
clone_size: many
j_call: TRBJ1-6
v_call: TRBV20-1
cdr3_aa: CSALDTPSSPLHF
cdr3_nt: TGCAGTGCTCTCGACACGCCTAGTTCACCCCTCCACTTT

d_call: TRBD1
clone_size: few
j_call: TRBJ2-1
v_call: TRBV19
cdr3_aa: CASSLQGSRQFF
cdr3_nt: TGTGCCAGTAGTTTACAGGGGTCCAGGCAGTTCTTC